This T cell receptor (beta chain) is drawn from a study of blood T cell repertoires in COVID-19. This table comes from immunoSEQ multiplex PCR, and its TCRdb copy is limited to in-frame clones, with some not included. Among over 75,000 clones listed, approximately 80% were seen once. The germline V gene encodes CDR1 SEHNR and CDR2 FQNEAQ (reference sequence). V dropped 4 bases and J dropped 4; count of bases not matched to a gene: 5. The CDR3 has 15 residues. This clone was counted between two and nine times. The chain couples TRBV7-9 to TRBJ2-1, with 9 bases matching TRBD1. The sequence was collected from a woman older than 75 with active or convalescent COVID-19. Sequencing was performed on peripheral blood. CDR3 nucleotides: TGTGCCAGCAGCTCTCCGGGACAGGGTTACAATGAGCAGTTCTTC. The encoded protein is CASSSPGQGYNEQFF.